This T cell receptor beta chain was sequenced in a study of cytomegalovirus exposure and HLA in healthy donors. Whole-study results and caveats: In a later analysis, HLA-associated beta chains showed higher expansion and lower generation probabilities than comparable chains. Previous analysis showed most TCR beta V segments were productive about 87% or about 30% of the time. The only immune exposure information that was available was CMV serostatus.

Donors in the study were healthy people who gave bone marrow. This clone was found a few times. Its target is unknown. The study ran its PCR with 60 Vbeta and 13 Jbeta primers. Sequenced by immunoSEQ multiplex PCR; TCRdb stores in-frame clones only, minus some. There are about 190,000 clones in the sample; 87% occur only once, and 1.3% lies in the top ten. The CDR3 covers 11 residues. Germline loops: CDR1 SGDLS, CDR2 YYNGEE. The germline V and J ends were trimmed by 0 bases and 11 bases, with 5 bases remaining between them. Specimen: PBMCs. This TCR was sampled from a man aged 25-45 years in good health and CMV-seronegative. This chain joins TRBV9 and TRBJ1-4; the D gene is possibly TRBD1 (5 bases). CDR3 in amino acids: CASSVGGKLFF. The CDR3 DNA reads TGTGCCAGCAGCGTAGGGGGCAAACTGTTTTTT.